These 6 T cell receptor beta chains share one sample of origin, sequenced in a study of T cells in Graves' hyperthyroidism and ophthalmopathy. TCR beta CDR3 region amplification was performed from RNA transcripts. The TCR CDR3 first-round RT-PCR relied on the HTBI primer set. TCRdb re-called the multiplex PCR reads through MiXCR, storing one row per CDR3 protein. The table lists more than 250,000 distinct CDR3 sequences, 15% of them singletons. The sequenced sample consisted of blood. The receptors were sampled from a woman in her fifties or sixties with Graves' hyperthyroidism that later progressed to Graves' ophthalmopathy.

The chain recombines TRBV11-2 with TRBJ2-7, with 7 bases lining up with TRBD1. This CDR3 spans 16 amino acids. Per the germline V gene, CDR1 is SGHAT and CDR2 is FQNNGV. J was trimmed by 3 bases and V by 3 bases; bases with no gene match: 11. This CDR3 reads CASSFPAGTDNYEQYF. The CDR3 DNA sequence: TGTGCCAGCAGCTTCCCCGCCGGGACAGACAACTACGAGCAGTACTTC.

The chain is built from TRBV6-1 and TRBJ1-5; D is perhaps TRBD1 (5 bases). This CDR3 region has 14 residues. The germline V gene encodes CDR1 MNHNS and CDR2 SASEGT. V lost 2 bases to trimming and J lost 5 bases, with 10 bases between them. The CDR3 loop is CASSESGIDQPQHF. In nucleotides, the CDR3 is TGTGCCAGCAGTGAATCAGGGATCGATCAGCCCCAGCATTTT.

The V call is TRBV20-1, the J call TRBJ1-2, with a tentative D call TRBD1 (5 bases). Germline CDR1 is DFQATT and CDR2 is SNEGSKA (reference sequence). Trimming took 0 bases from V and 4 from J, leaving 9 bases between them. This CDR3 contains 13 residues. This chain's CDR3 is CSARDRQLYGYTF. The CDR3 DNA reads as TGCAGTGCTAGAGATCGACAGCTCTATGGCTACACCTTC.

The chain employs TRBV29-1 and TRBJ1-5; TRBD1 is a possible D gene (5 bases). V dropped 6 bases and J dropped 9 bases, with 15 bases sitting between them. CDR1 and CDR2 from the germline V gene are SQVTM and ANQGSEA. CDR3 size: 12 residues. CDR3 in DNA: TGCAGCGTCGGGACGCCCGAGGGGCCCCAGCATTTT. Protein sequence: CSVGTPEGPQHF.

This clonotype was counted ten times or more. The rearrangement joins TRBV28 to TRBJ2-7; 8 nucleotides match TRBD1. Germline V gene lookup returns CDR1 MDHEN and CDR2 SYDVKM. The length of the CDR3 is 15 residues. V trimming: 8 bases; J trimming: 1 base; junction bases outside the gene matches: 10. CDR3 loop: CASSTPGTGSYEQYF. The CDR3 DNA sequence: TGTGCCAGCTCGACCCCCGGGACAGGTTCCTACGAGCAGTACTTC.

This clonotype was detected many times. V is TRBV28 and J is TRBJ1-5; no clear D. Trimming removed 5 bases at V and 0 bases at J, with 11 bases between. In germline, CDR1 is MDHEN, CDR2 SYDVKM. This CDR3 is built from 15 residues. CDR3 sequence: CASSAPQVSNQPQHF. In nucleotides, the CDR3 is TGTGCCAGCAGTGCCCCACAAGTTAGCAATCAGCCCCAGCATTTT. Based on the CDR3 plus reference TRBV28 and TRBJ1-5, the full variable domain is DVKVTQSSRYLVKRTGEKVFLECVQDMDHENMFWYRQDPGLGLRLIYFSYDVKMKEKGDIPEGYSVSREKKERFSLILESASTNQTSMYLCASSAPQVSNQPQHFGDGTRLSIL.